This T cell receptor beta chain originates from a study of T cell responses to AZD1222 COVID-19 vaccine. Study-level findings and limits: The donor group comprised mostly white British people and more females; the analysis possibly underestimated clonal diversity.

With regard to this clone: The antigen remains undetermined.

The CDR3 spans 13 residues. Germline CDR1 and CDR2: SGHRS and YFSETQ. The V and J ends lost 0 bases and 1 base respectively, with 4 bases between them. Data came from immunoSEQ multiplex PCR; TCRdb stores just in-frame clones and leaves some out. The table includes roughly 33,000 clones, 75% to 85% detected once. The V gene is TRBV5-1, the J gene TRBJ1-1; D is ambiguous. The clonotype was recovered from an adult who received the AZD1222 COVID-19 vaccine. The starting material was peripheral blood, obtained 28 days after the second AZD1222 dose. CDR3 in DNA: TGCGCCAGCAGCTTGGACCAGAACACTGAAGCTTTCTTT. Its protein is CASSLDQNTEAFF.